A selection of T cell receptor beta chains follows, all from one sample in a study of regulatory T cells in long-lasting Graves disease. MiXCR, applied by TCRdb to the multiplex PCR reads, yields one record per CDR3 protein. This sample has about 540,000 distinct CDR3 sequences, with roughly 13% found just once. The same data also contributed to another study, on T cells in Graves' hyperthyroidism and ophthalmopathy.

The input for sequencing was peripheral blood mononuclear cells (PBMCs), taken at new diagnosis, from a patient treated with antithyroid drugs. These receptors were obtained from a man aged 25-40 years with Graves disease. Each CDR3 is given with its conserved first and last residue. Each record gives: J gene, D gene, clone size, V gene, CDR3 protein, CDR3 DNA. A D gene is named only where the DNA matches it firmly. Size is omitted from some rows. Given values are once, few, many or a class for expanded clones.

>TRBJ2-7|NA|many|TRBV19
CASRLPGDEQYF
TGTGCCAGTAGACTTCCTGGGGACGAGCAGTACTTC
>TRBJ2-6|NA|NA|TRBV11-2
CASSLGLAISGANVLTF
TGTGCCAGCAGCTTAGGTCTAGCGATCTCTGGGGCCAACGTCCTGACTTTC
>TRBJ2-1|NA|NA|TRBV6-1
CASSTYGPGSSYNEQFF
TGTGCCAGCAGTACTTACGGCCCGGGAAGCTCCTACAATGAGCAGTTCTTC
>TRBJ1-5|NA|NA|TRBV6-2/TRBV6-3
CASSYSALGNQPQHF
TGTGCCAGCAGTTACTCGGCGTTGGGCAATCAGCCCCAGCATTTT
>TRBJ2-1|NA|few|TRBV6-2/TRBV6-3
CASTQIGSNEQFF
TGTGCCAGCACCCAGATTGGTAGCAATGAGCAGTTCTTC
>TRBJ1-6|NA|few|TRBV27
CASRMAGAKDSPLHF
TGTGCCAGCAGGATGGCGGGGGCTAAAGATTCACCCCTCCACTTT
>TRBJ2-7|TRBD2|few|TRBV6-2/TRBV6-3
CASSEPGLAVEQYF
TGTGCCAGCAGTGAACCGGGACTAGCGGTCGAGCAGTACTTC
>TRBJ2-3|NA|few|TRBV6-1
CASKLGAEDTQYF
TGTGCCAGCAAACTGGGGGCTGAAGATACGCAGTATTTT
>TRBJ1-5|TRBD1|NA|TRBV18
CASSRTGEGFNQPQHF
TGTGCCAGCTCACGGACAGGGGAGGGGTTCAATCAGCCCCAGCATTTT
>TRBJ1-5|NA|many|TRBV6-5
CASSYSRVIQDQPQHF
TGTGCCAGCAGTTACTCGAGGGTGATACAGGATCAGCCCCAGCATTTT
>TRBJ1-2|NA|NA|TRBV19
CASRGWGYGYTF
TGTGCCAGTAGAGGTTGGGGCTATGGCTACACCTTC
>TRBJ2-7|TRBD2|many|TRBV10-3
CAISGEGYEQYF
TGTGCCATCAGTGGGGAGGGTTACGAGCAGTACTTC
>TRBJ2-1|TRBD2|NA|TRBV10-1
CASGVPGGPQFF
TGCGCCAGCGGTGTGCCGGGAGGACCGCAGTTCTTC
>TRBJ1-2|NA|many|TRBV7-9
CASSDVDRLLYGYTF
TGTGCCAGCAGCGACGTCGACAGGCTCCTCTATGGCTACACCTTC
>TRBJ2-3|NA|many|TRBV7-9
CASSARPPDTQYF
TGTGCCAGCAGTGCTCGCCCACCAGATACGCAGTATTTT
>TRBJ2-2|NA|many|TRBV7-3
CASSVVDTGELFF
TGTGCCAGCAGCGTCGTAGACACCGGGGAGCTGTTTTTT
>TRBJ2-2|NA|many|TRBV5-5
CASTPWRGHTGELFF
TGTGCCAGCACCCCGTGGAGGGGGCACACCGGGGAGCTGTTTTTT
>TRBJ2-3|NA|NA|TRBV18
CASSPRVPGAGPTDTQYF
TGTGCCAGCTCACCACGGGTCCCGGGGGCGGGACCCACAGATACGCAGTATTTT
>TRBJ2-7|TRBD2|many|TRBV20-1
CSARDRGGPSYEQYF
TGCAGTGCTAGAGATCGGGGGGGACCCTCCTACGAGCAGTACTTC
>TRBJ1-2|NA|NA|TRBV6-5
CASSSSRTPRGGYTF
TGTGCCAGCAGTTCCTCTAGGACGCCGAGGGGAGGCTACACCTTC
>TRBJ1-3|NA|NA|TRBV15
CATSRDPPSGNTIYF
TGTGCCACCAGCAGAGATCCCCCCTCTGGAAACACCATATATTTT
>TRBJ2-5|TRBD2|many|TRBV6-2/TRBV6-3
CASSKGRERQTQYF
TGTGCCAGCAGTAAGGGGCGGGAGAGACAGACCCAGTACTTC
>TRBJ2-1|NA|many|TRBV2
CASSDRGGGYNEQFF
TGTGCCAGCAGTGATCGCGGAGGGGGGTACAATGAGCAGTTCTTC
>TRBJ2-7|NA|many|TRBV12-3/TRBV12-4
CASSSFLSYEQYF
TGTGCCAGCAGTTCGTTCCTCTCCTACGAGCAGTACTTC
>TRBJ2-3|NA|NA|TRBV19
CASSKRQSTDTQYF
TGTGCCAGTAGTAAACGACAGAGCACAGATACGCAGTATTTT
>TRBJ2-1|NA|NA|TRBV29-1
CSVEDRDIWLYNEQFF
TGCAGCGTTGAAGATCGGGACATCTGGCTCTACAATGAGCAGTTCTTC